This T cell receptor beta chain was documented in a study of cytomegalovirus exposure and HLA in healthy donors. About this clone: Its target is not known.

Only in-frame clones appear in the TCRdb table, and some are missing; sequencing was by immunoSEQ multiplex PCR. The data contain about 160,000 clones, approximately 86% of them singletons. Trimming stripped 6 bases from V and 6 bases from J, with 18 bases between. The germline CDR1 and CDR2 sequences are MDHEN and SYDVKM. The CDR3 contains 15 residues. General observations from the study: The TCR clusters that emerged in the first cohort tended, a later analysis found, to co-occur in the 110 or so validation repertoires.

Input material: PBMCs. The chain is built from TRBV28 and TRBJ1-3, with a possible D match to TRBD1 (6 bases). This sequence was found in a man aged 30 to 39 in good health and CMV-seropositive. Written as DNA, the CDR3 is TGTGCCAGCAGCCTCCTAACAGGGAGCACAAACACCATATATTTT. Residues: CASSLLTGSTNTIYF.